This entry features one TCR beta chain sequence. Individuals drawn from 20 to 25 US areas were about 18 to 95 years old. The CDR3 contains 13 residues. V lost 4 bases, J lost 5 bases, and 11 bases lay in between. Germline CDR1 is LGHDT and CDR2 is YNNKEL (reference sequence). Per the original methods: For nucleated cells, counts were estimated from reference gene primer amplification. Clones were sequenced by immunoSEQ multiplex PCR, and TCRdb holds only the in-frame ones, with some missing. That table furnishes V, J and clone size, whereas the DNA furnished D and trimming. The repertoire holds hundreds of thousands of clones, with 75% to 90% as singletons. These data originate in a study of blood T cell repertoires in COVID-19. Overall study context: PBMCs, B-cell-depleted T cells, or T cells were the source of the cDNA or gDNA that made up the material.

The sequence was collected from a man between 25 and 39 years old who had recovered from COVID-19. Sequences were obtained from PBMCs or T cells enriched from blood (not recorded which). The rearrangement joins TRBV3-1 (or the pseudogene TRBV3-2) to TRBJ1-1, with D possibly being TRBD1 (5 bases). CDR3 residues: CASSPPGGTEAFF. As DNA, the CDR3 is TGTGCCAGCAGCCCCCCCGGGGGGACTGAAGCTTTCTTT.